This passage covers 26 T cell receptor beta chains from one sample sequenced in a study of T-cell reconstitution after alpha-beta-depleted transplantation in children. Library preparation (for TCRbeta) was performed with unique molecular identifiers. TCRdb re-called the PCR reads with MiXCR, one entry per CDR3 protein. The sample carries about 240,000 distinct CDR3 sequences, under 30% recorded once. Sequenced material: PBMCs, taken before TCRalphabeta/CD19-depleted stem cell transplant. Source of these receptors: a girl under 10 years old with Fanconi anemia, due to receive a stem cell transplant.

The V and J genes are TRBV12-3 or TRBV12-4 and TRBJ2-3; 8 nucleotides agree with TRBD1. V lost 2 bases, J lost 4 bases, and 5 bases stayed unmatched. The CDR3 runs to 15 residues. Written as DNA, the CDR3 is TGTGCCAGCAGTTTAAGGGCGACAGGGGCAGATACGCAGTATTTT. This sequence encodes CASSLRATGADTQYF.

This clonotype was detected many times. The V gene is TRBV20-1, the J gene TRBJ2-3, with D possibly matching TRBD2 (7 bases). Germline CDR1 DFQATT, CDR2 SNEGSKA (reference sequence). V shed 3 bases and J shed 2 bases, with 27 bases lying between them. This CDR3 is built from 19 residues. The CDR3 region is CSASERPSGQTYFTDTQYF. CDR3 DNA sequence: TGCAGTGCTAGCGAAAGACCTAGCGGACAGACCTATTTCACAGATACGCAGTATTTT.

This clonotype showed up many times. The chain uses TRBV12-3 or TRBV12-4 and TRBJ2-5; TRBD2 might be the D (5 bases). Between the trimmed V and J ends, which lost 11 bases and 7 bases, there was a span of 17 bases. The CDR3 is 12 residues long. The CDR3 is CASRRSRATQYF. CDR3 nucleotide sequence: TGTGCCTCACGTCGCTCGAGGGCGACCCAGTACTTC.

This clonotype has more than one count but fewer than ten. The chain uses TRBV24-1 and TRBJ1-5, with 8 bases lining up with TRBD1. The CDR3 contains 17 residues. V gave up 3 bases and J gave up 2 bases; unmatched junction bases: 8. Germline-derived CDR1 and CDR2 are KGHDR and SFDVKD. The CDR3 protein is CATSDETGERGNQPQHF. Written as DNA, the CDR3 is TGTGCCACCAGTGATGAGACAGGGGAAAGAGGCAATCAGCCCCAGCATTTT.

This clonotype was counted many times. The V and J genes are TRBV27 and TRBJ2-7; maybe TRBD2 (6 bases). Germline CDR1 MNHEY, CDR2 SMNVEV (reference sequence). Trimming shortened V by 5 bases and J by 0 bases, and 23 bases separated the two germline ends. The CDR3 loop spans 18 amino acids. Here the CDR3 reads CASSPGVGGPHSSYEQYF. The CDR3 nucleotides are TGTGCCAGCAGTCCGGGGGTCGGGGGACCACACTCCTCCTACGAGCAGTACTTC.

This clonotype occurred many times. The rearrangement uses TRBV29-1 and TRBJ2-1; 8 bases fit TRBD1. J gave up 4 bases and V 4 bases, and 6 bases lay outside the gene matches. Germline V gene lookup returns CDR1 SQVTM and CDR2 ANQGSEA. This CDR3 is 14 amino acids long. The CDR3 is CSVGPGGVYNEQFF. The CDR3 DNA is TGCAGCGTTGGTCCAGGGGGCGTTTACAATGAGCAGTTCTTC.

The chain has TRBV6-4 and TRBJ2-1; TRBD1 matches at 9 bases. Trimming at V came to 6 bases and at J to 0 bases, leaving 3 bases not matched to a gene. This CDR3 has 15 amino acids. CDR1 is MRHNA and CDR2 is SNTAGT in the germline V gene. CDR3 residues: CASRVQGASYNEQFF. CDR3 in DNA: TGTGCCAGCAGAGTACAGGGGGCCTCCTACAATGAGCAGTTCTTC.

This clonotype has at least ten counts. The genes are TRBV29-1 and TRBJ1-3, with a possible D match to TRBD1 (5 bases). Trimming took off 3 bases at V and 8 bases at J, with 11 bases between the two ends. Germline V gene data show CDR1 as SQVTM and CDR2 as ANQGSEA. The CDR3 extends over 12 amino acids. CDR3 bases: TGCAGCGTTGACAGTGCGGGGGACACCATATATTTT. Translation: CSVDSAGDTIYF.

V usage is TRBV18 and J usage is TRBJ2-6; tentative D call: TRBD2 (6 bases). The CDR3 runs to 15 residues. Germline CDR1 is KGHSH and CDR2 is LQKENI. V shed 6 bases and J shed 3 bases, with 12 bases lying between them. CDR3 bases: TGTGCCAGCTCTCGCGAGGGAGGTGGGGCCAACGTCCTGACTTTC. Its translation is CASSREGGGANVLTF. The full variable domain, completed using reference TRBV18 and TRBJ2-6, is NAGVMQNPRHLVRRRGQEARLRCSPMKGHSHVYWYRQLPEEGLKFMVYLQKENIIDESGMPKERFSAEFPKEGPSILRIQQVVRGDSAAYFCASSREGGGANVLTFGAGSRLTVL.

The V call is TRBV21-1, the J call TRBJ2-5; the table's D call, TRBD1, has no DNA check behind it. TRBV21-1 is marked as a pseudogene. This CDR3 has 15 residues. The CDR3 sequence is CASSKVGTADWTQYF. The CDR3 DNA reads TGTGCCAGCAGCAAAGTAGGGACCGCGGATTGGACCCAGTACTTC.

The genes are TRBV29-1 and TRBJ2-7, with D possibly TRBD2 on 5 matching bases. Per germline, CDR1 SQVTM and CDR2 ANQGSEA. V gave up 2 bases and J gave up 3 bases, with 11 bases separating them. This CDR3 spans 13 amino acids. The CDR3 region has the DNA TGCAGCGTTGAATCCGGGATAAGCTACGAGCAGTACTTC. This gives the protein CSVESGISYEQYF.

V gene TRBV7-9 combines with J gene TRBJ2-3; 8 bases map to TRBD1. Trimming cost V 5 bases and J 2 bases; bases outside gene matches: 6. CDR3 length equals 15 residues. Germline V gene data show CDR1 as SEHNR and CDR2 as FQNEAQ (reference sequence). The CDR3 region is CASSPTGGVTDTQYF. For the CDR3, the DNA is TGTGCCAGCAGCCCCACAGGGGGTGTCACAGATACGCAGTATTTT. The whole variable domain, filled in from reference TRBV7-9 and TRBJ2-3, reads DTGVSQNPRHKITKRGQNVTFRCDPISEHNRLYWYRQTLGQGPEFLTYFQNEAQLEKSRLLSDRFSAERPKGSFSTLEIQRTEQGDSAMYLCASSPTGGVTDTQYFGPGTRLTVL.

V gene TRBV7-3 combines with J gene TRBJ2-1; possible D gene TRBD2, 5 bases. Trimming took 2 bases from V and 6 from J, leaving 11 bases between them. Germline lookup yields CDR1 SGHTA and CDR2 FQGTGA. The CDR3 has 14 amino acids. CDR3: CASSLVGRFNEQFF. CDR3 sequence (DNA): TGTGCCAGCAGCTTAGTTGGGAGATTCAATGAGCAGTTCTTC.

The sample holds many counts of this clonotype. CDR3 region: CASSRQGGRDEQYF. CDR3 coding DNA: TGTGCCAGCAGCAGACAGGGGGGTAGAGACGAGCAGTACTTC. The rearrangement links TRBV9 to TRBJ2-7; 9 nucleotides match TRBD1. This CDR3 has 14 residues. V lost 4 bases to trimming and J lost 5 bases; unmatched junction nucleotides: 7. Germline V CDR1 and CDR2: SGDLS, YYNGEE.

V is TRBV20-1 and J is TRBJ2-3; D is ambiguous. This CDR3 has 13 residues. V was clipped by 3 bases and J by 0 bases, with 7 bases between them. From germline, CDR1 is DFQATT and CDR2 SNEGSKA (reference sequence). This chain's CDR3 is CSASGGSTDTQYF. CDR3 DNA: TGCAGTGCTAGTGGTGGGAGCACAGATACGCAGTATTTT.

In its sample, this clonotype was seen many times. This rearrangement joins TRBV29-1 to TRBJ2-3; tentative D call: TRBD2 (6 bases). V lost 0 bases, J lost 2 bases, and 18 bases lay in between. CDR1 SQVTM and CDR2 ANQGSEA come from the germline V gene. This CDR3 has 17 residues. CDR3 coding DNA: TGCAGCGTTGAAGATTTTGTAGCGGTTCCCACCACAGATACGCAGTATTTT. It yields the protein CSVEDFVAVPTTDTQYF.

This clonotype was detected a few times. The chain combines TRBV4-2 with TRBJ2-7; 9 nucleotides align to TRBD2. The CDR3 covers 16 residues. Germline CDR1 reads LGHNA; CDR2 reads YNFKEQ. J gave up 6 bases and V 0 bases, and 9 bases lay outside the gene matches. The CDR3 region has the DNA TGTGCCAGCAGCCAAGACGGGCGGCGGGAGGGCCCCGAGCAGTACTTC. Protein: CASSQDGRREGPEQYF.

This clonotype was seen a handful of times. The chain has TRBV12-3 or TRBV12-4 and TRBJ2-1; the match to TRBD2 covers 10 bases. The V segment lost 6 bases and the J segment 0 bases; nucleotides outside the gene matches: 11. CDR3 size: 18 residues. The CDR3 reads CASSSGTSVSFSYNEQFF. CDR3 in DNA: TGTGCCAGCAGCTCCGGGACTAGCGTTTCCTTCTCCTACAATGAGCAGTTCTTC.

The rearrangement links TRBV7-2 to TRBJ1-5, with D unresolved. Germline V gene sequence: CDR1 SGHTA, CDR2 FQGNSA. The ends were cut back, 0 bases at V and 5 bases at J, with 8 bases in the middle. CDR3 size: 14 residues. The CDR3: CASSLASAHQPQHF. CDR3 nucleotide sequence: TGTGCCAGCAGCTTAGCGTCAGCCCATCAGCCCCAGCATTTT.

This clonotype was counted many times. This sequence joins TRBV12-3 or TRBV12-4 and TRBJ2-7, with D unresolved. CDR3 size: 16 residues. Between the trimmed V and J ends, which lost 5 bases and 4 bases, there was a span of 21 bases. The CDR3, as DNA: TGTGCCAGCAGTCGGACGTCGAGTCCTAATATGTACGAGCAGTACTTC. This gives the protein CASSRTSSPNMYEQYF.

V gene TRBV10-3 combines with J gene TRBJ1-1; D is perhaps TRBD1 (5 bases). Germline V gene sequence: CDR1 ENHRY, CDR2 SYGVKD. V lost 7 bases to trimming and J lost 4 bases, with 16 bases between them. CDR3 length: 14 amino acids. The CDR3 loop reads CAITTGTSPTEAFF. In DNA form, the CDR3 reads TGTGCCATCACCACCGGGACCAGTCCCACTGAAGCTTTCTTT.

This clonotype was counted many times. The chain recombines TRBV7-2 with TRBJ2-1; D might be TRBD1 (5 bases). This CDR3 is 14 amino acids long. The ends were cut back, 5 bases at V and 5 bases at J, with 13 bases in the middle. CDR1 is SGHTA, CDR2 FQGNSA, per germline. The CDR3 spells CASSLGQVHNEQFF. The CDR3 region has the DNA TGTGCCAGCAGCCTAGGACAAGTTCACAATGAGCAGTTCTTC.

This clonotype was counted ten times or more. This chain connects TRBV6-5 to TRBJ2-1, with 9 bases that match TRBD2. Germline CDR1 reads MNHEY; CDR2 reads SVGAGI. The V gene end was trimmed by 0 bases and the J gene end by 3 bases; junction bases not matched to a gene: 0. The CDR3 covers 15 residues. CDR3 amino acids: CASSYSRGGYNEQFF. The CDR3 DNA is TGTGCCAGCAGTTACTCGCGGGGGGGCTACAATGAGCAGTTCTTC.

This clonotype was recorded many times. CDR3 sequence (DNA): TGTGCCAGCTCACTTGGACTAGCGGGCTTCAATGAGCAGTTCTTC. This sequence encodes CASSLGLAGFNEQFF. The V gene is TRBV18, the J gene TRBJ2-1; 11 bases fit TRBD2. V shed 4 bases and J 6 bases; nucleotides not matched to a gene: 5. This CDR3 is built from 15 residues. The germline V gene has CDR1 KGHSH and CDR2 LQKENI.

This clonotype showed up just a few times. The chain carries TRBV29-1 and TRBJ2-7; 8 nucleotides align to TRBD2. The V segment lost 7 bases and the J segment 2 bases; nucleotides outside the gene matches: 4. Germline lookup yields CDR1 SQVTM and CDR2 ANQGSEA. This CDR3 is 12 amino acids long. The CDR3 loop reads CSGTSGTYEQYF. The CDR3 DNA reads TGCAGCGGAACTAGCGGAACCTACGAGCAGTACTTC.

This clonotype showed up many times. The rearrangement joins TRBV15 to TRBJ2-7, with D tentatively TRBD1 (5 bases). Between the trimmed V and J ends, which lost 0 bases and 7 bases, there was a span of 16 bases. Per germline, CDR1 LNHNV and CDR2 YYDKDF (reference sequence). The CDR3 spans 15 residues. The CDR3 region is CATSRDLGVQGEQYF. As DNA, the CDR3 is TGTGCCACCAGCAGAGATCTAGGGGTTCAAGGGGAGCAGTACTTC. The full variable domain, completed using reference TRBV15 and TRBJ2-7, is DAMVIQNPRYQVTQFGKPVTLSCSQTLNHNVMYWYQQKSSQAPKLLFHYYDKDFNNEADTPDNFQSRRPNTSFCFLDIRSPGLGDTAMYLCATSRDLGVQGEQYFGPGTRLTVT.